This TCR beta chain emerged from a study of blood T cell repertoires in COVID-19. TCRdb keeps only in-frame clones here, not all; method: immunoSEQ multiplex PCR. The table lists 55,000 to 75,000 clones, about 86% of them singletons, with 9.6% in the top ten. The germline CDR1 and CDR2 sequences are SGDLS and YYNGEE. There are 13 residues in the CDR3. The V and J ends lost 10 bases and 7 bases respectively, with 18 bases between them. The rearrangement uses TRBV9 and TRBJ2-1; TRBD2 is a possible D gene (6 bases). Input material: peripheral blood. This clonotype originated in a man older than 75 with COVID-19, enrolled during active disease. In DNA form, the CDR3 reads TGTGCCGCCTTAGGAGGGGTGGGAAATGAGCAGTTCTTC. Amino acid sequence: CAALGGVGNEQFF. Drawing the rest from reference TRBV9 and TRBJ2-1, the complete variable domain is DSGVTQTPKHLITATGQRVTLRCSPRSGDLSVYWYQQSLDQGLQFLIQYYNGEERAKGNILERFSAQQFPDLHSELNLSSLELGDSALYFCAALGGVGNEQFFGPGTRLTVL.